This T cell receptor (beta chain) was identified during a study of T cell changes during pregnancy in multiple sclerosis. V lost 6 bases to trimming and J lost 1 base; unmatched junction nucleotides: 11. The germline V gene has CDR1 MNHNY and CDR2 SVGAGI (reference sequence). This CDR3 comprises 16 residues. The table came from immunoSEQ multiplex PCR; TCRdb's copy has only in-frame clones and leaves some out. The repertoire includes fewer than 25,000 clones, 75% to 95% of them detected once, and 0.67% sits in the top ten. The receptor was isolated from a female donor in good health, enrolled as a control in a pregnancy study. This rearrangement joins TRBV6-6 to TRBJ1-2, with 7 positions matching TRBD1. The source material was CD4+ T cells from peripheral blood mononuclear cells, sampled in the third trimester of pregnancy. The CDR3 sequence is CASRGYTGEINYGYTF. In DNA form, the CDR3 reads TGTGCCAGCAGAGGATATACAGGGGAAATTAACTATGGCTACACCTTC.